The 14 T cell receptor beta chains below all came from one sample that was sequenced in a study of monozygotic twins with inflammatory bowel disease. After re-calling the 5' RACE reads, TCRdb lists one entry per CDR3 protein, DNA absent. This sample contains about 330,000 distinct CDR3 sequences. The sequencing sample was made of blood. The origin of the receptors is a human donor with ulcerative colitis or Crohn's disease, or a healthy co-twin of an affected twin (not recorded which).

The chain links TRBV28 to TRBJ1-6; the TCRdb D gene call, TRBD1, has no DNA to confirm it. The CDR3 covers 17 residues. CDR1 and CDR2 (germline): MDHEN, SYDVKM. The CDR3 loop is CASSFPRQELNNSPLHF.

The genes are TRBV12-3 or TRBV12-4 and TRBJ2-7; TCRdb selects TRBD1, and the lack of DNA leaves this call unchecked. This CDR3 spans 14 amino acids. Here the CDR3 reads CASSYYGQDYEQYF.

This rearrangement joins TRBV28 to TRBJ2-3; TCRdb outputs TRBD1, but without DNA this stays unchecked. This CDR3 contains 16 residues. The germline V gene encodes CDR1 MDHEN and CDR2 SYDVKM. Here the CDR3 reads CASSAKTGAGTDTQYF.

The CDR3 sequence: CASSLQASGAGEQYF. This chain connects TRBV7-9 to TRBJ2-7; TCRdb outputs TRBD2, but without DNA this stays unchecked. The CDR3 is 15 residues long. In germline, CDR1 is SEHNR, CDR2 FQNEAQ (reference sequence).

The V and J genes are TRBV5-1 and TRBJ1-1. CDR1 is SGHRS, CDR2 YFSETQ, per germline. This CDR3 spans 13 amino acids. The CDR3 protein is CASSWDQNTEAFF.

Here the CDR3 reads CASSAQWNTEAFF. This chain uses TRBV2 with TRBJ1-1. The CDR3 totals 13 residues. CDR1 is SNHLY and CDR2 is FYNNEI in the germline V gene.

The chain carries TRBV5-1 and TRBJ2-7. CDR1 and CDR2 (germline): SGHRS, YFSETQ. The CDR3 loop spans 16 amino acids. CDR3 loop: CASSLGSYDGSYEQYF.

The chain recombines TRBV7-2 with TRBJ2-4. The CDR3 extends over 13 amino acids. Germline assignment: CDR1 SGHTA and CDR2 FQGNSA. This CDR3 is CASSLTGLGIQYF.

The chain links TRBV5-1 to TRBJ2-5; TCRdb outputs TRBD1, but without DNA this stays unchecked. This CDR3 spans 16 amino acids. Germline V CDR1 and CDR2: SGHRS, YFSETQ. The CDR3 sequence is CASSYPLDRDEETQYF.

The V gene is TRBV7-2, the J gene TRBJ1-1; the TCRdb call, TRBD1, lacks DNA for checking. Germline assignment: CDR1 SGHTA and CDR2 FQGNSA. This CDR3 has 14 residues. The CDR3 loop is CASSLTGGTLKAFF.

V usage is TRBV20-1 and J usage is TRBJ2-2. The length of the CDR3 is 14 residues. Germline CDR1 reads DFQATT; CDR2 reads SNEGSKA (reference sequence). The CDR3 region is CSARDRWDTGELFF.

The J gene is TRBJ1-6, the V gene TRBV12-3 or TRBV12-4; TCRdb lists TRBD1, though no DNA is available to test this call. This CDR3 spans 17 amino acids. The CDR3 loop is CASSLFVRGGYNSPLHF.

The V gene is TRBV2, the J gene TRBJ2-1. Germline CDR1 SNHLY, CDR2 FYNNEI. This CDR3 has 11 residues. The CDR3 protein is CASRWENEQFF.

This chain uses TRBV14 with TRBJ2-3; TCRdb's D gene call, TRBD1, goes unchecked for lack of DNA. CDR1 is SGHDN and CDR2 is FVKESK in the germline V gene. The CDR3 sequence is 18 residues long. The chain's CDR3 is CASSQLRAGTTSTDTQYF.